The 32 T cell receptor beta chains given below trace back to one sample, sequenced in a study of T cell responses to AZD1222 COVID-19 vaccine. Some clones are missing from TCRdb's copy, which holds only in-frame ones; the method was immunoSEQ multiplex PCR. The data show around 100,000 clones, 92% seen once. Source: peripheral blood, taken on day 0 of AZD1222 vaccination. These receptors all stem from an adult in good health.

The rearrangement links TRBV9 to TRBJ2-2, with unresolved D. Germline V gives CDR1 SGDLS, CDR2 YYNGEE. V was trimmed by 4 bases and J by 5 bases, leaving 6 bases between them. The CDR3 is made up of 12 amino acids. The CDR3 here is CASSPPTGELFF. The CDR3 bases are TGTGCCAGCAGCCCCCCAACCGGGGAGCTGTTTTTT.

The CDR3 loop is CASSLTGTGRETQYF. The CDR3 DNA reads TGTGCCAGCAGCCTAACCGGGACAGGGCGGGAGACCCAGTACTTC. This chain connects TRBV7-6 to TRBJ2-5; 9 bases line up with TRBD1. After removal of 5 bases from V and 5 bases from J, the junction contained 9 bases not matched to a gene. The CDR3 has 15 residues. CDR1 is SGHVS, CDR2 FNYEAQ, per germline.

This chain connects TRBV11-3 to TRBJ2-2, with D possibly called TRBD1 or TRBD2 (5 bases each). CDR3 length: 14 residues. Trimming stripped 1 base from V and 8 bases from J, with 11 bases between. Per the germline V gene, CDR1 is SGHNT and CDR2 is YENEEA. CDR3 amino acids: CASSLARELGELFF. The DNA for the CDR3 is TGTGCCAGCAGCTTAGCCAGGGAGCTAGGGGAGCTGTTTTTT. The variable domain in full, with the rest retrieved from reference TRBV11-3 and TRBJ2-2, is EAGVVQSPRYKIIEKKQPVAFWCNPISGHNTLYWYLQNLGQGPELLIRYENEEAVDDSQLPKDRFSAERLKGVDSTLKIQPAELGDSAVYLCASSLARELGELFFGEGSRLTVL.

The J gene is TRBJ2-3, the V gene TRBV5-4, with 10 nucleotides matching TRBD2. The CDR3 spans 15 residues. With V trimmed by 4 bases and J by 4 bases, 6 bases remained unmatched. The germline V gene has CDR1 SGHNT and CDR2 YYREEE (reference sequence). As DNA, the CDR3 is TGTGCCAGCAGCCCCCAAGCGGGAGGGCCAGATACGCAGTATTTT. It codes for CASSPQAGGPDTQYF.

The genes are TRBV7-2 and TRBJ1-2; 9 nucleotides align to TRBD1. The CDR3 covers 15 residues. V gave up 1 base and J gave up 8 bases; unmatched junction bases: 8. Germline values: CDR1 SGHTA, CDR2 FQGNSA. DNA of the CDR3: TGTGCCAGCAGCTTAGGAGGAGGGACAGGGTCGGGCTACACCTTC. Translating gives CASSLGGGTGSGYTF.

The chain recombines TRBV5-6 with TRBJ1-6, with 10 positions matching TRBD1. The V gene end was trimmed by 2 bases and the J gene end by 6 bases; junction bases not matched to a gene: 5. The CDR3 is made up of 16 amino acids. Per germline, CDR1 SGHDT and CDR2 YYEEEE. CDR3 protein: CASSFGTGDGNSPLHF. CDR3 sequence (DNA): TGTGCCAGCAGCTTCGGGACAGGGGACGGTAATTCACCCCTCCACTTT. Looking up the rest from reference TRBV5-6 and TRBJ1-6 gives the full variable domain: DAGVTQSPTHLIKTRGQQVTLRCSPKSGHDTVSWYQQALGQGPQFIFQYYEEEERQRGNFPDRFSGHQFPNYSSELNVNALLLGDSALYLCASSFGTGDGNSPLHFGNGTRLTVT.

CDR3 DNA: TGCGCCAGCAGCCAAGATCTCAGAGCCTCCTACAATGAGCAGTTCTTC. This translates into CASSQDLRASYNEQFF. V is TRBV4-1 and J is TRBJ2-1; D gene unclear. The germline V gene encodes CDR1 MGHRA and CDR2 YSYEKL. V was clipped by 0 bases and J by 0 bases, with 9 bases between them. CDR3 length: 16 amino acids.

CDR3 sequence reads: CASSPTGTTEAFF. The CDR3 region has the DNA TGTGCCAGTAGCCCGACAGGGACCACTGAAGCTTTCTTT. The chain is built from TRBV19 and TRBJ1-1; TRBD1 matches 7 bases. V lost 6 bases to trimming and J lost 4 bases; unmatched junction nucleotides: 5. This CDR3 spans 13 amino acids. Germline V lookup: CDR1 LNHDA, CDR2 SQIVND (reference sequence).

The CDR3 region has the DNA TGTGCCAGCCCGGACAGTATGTCCCTCGATAACTATGGCTACACCTTC. It specifies CASPDSMSLDNYGYTF. The chain uses TRBV7-9 and TRBJ1-2; D might be TRBD1 (6 bases). V gave up 8 bases and J gave up 1 base, with 20 bases separating them. The V gene's germline CDR1 is SEHNR and CDR2 FQNEAQ (reference sequence). This CDR3 comprises 16 residues.

CDR3 DNA: TGTGCCAGCTCCCCCATCAGCGGTCTGTTGGATGAGCAGTTCTTC. Amino acid sequence: CASSPISGLLDEQFF. This chain connects TRBV2 to TRBJ2-1; D might be TRBD2 (5 bases). CDR3 size: 15 residues. Germline CDR1 SNHLY, CDR2 FYNNEI. The ends were cut back, 8 bases at V and 8 bases at J, with 22 bases in the middle.

This chain joins TRBV2 and TRBJ1-5; D perhaps matches TRBD1 (5 bases). The V end was cut by 3 bases, the J end by 6 bases, with 12 bases between. CDR3 length: 14 residues. From germline, CDR1 is SNHLY and CDR2 FYNNEI. The CDR3 DNA reads TGTGCCAGCAGTGATACAGGTGGAGTTCAGCCCCAGCATTTT. It specifies CASSDTGGVQPQHF.

The CDR3 is CASSPSTANTEAFF. In nucleotides, the CDR3 is TGTGCCAGCTCACCGTCTACGGCGAACACTGAAGCTTTCTTT. The chain carries TRBV18 and TRBJ1-1; D is undetermined. V shed 3 bases and J shed 1 base, with 9 bases lying between them. In germline, CDR1 is KGHSH, CDR2 LQKENI. The CDR3 is 14 residues long.

This chain links TRBV7-8 with TRBJ1-5; 8 bases match TRBD1. From germline, CDR1 is SGHVS and CDR2 FQNEAQ. CDR3 size: 14 residues. The V gene end was trimmed by 5 bases and the J gene end by 6 bases; junction bases not matched to a gene: 6. CDR3 loop: CASSPHRGGQPQHF. DNA for the CDR3: TGTGCCAGCAGCCCTCACAGGGGGGGTCAGCCCCAGCATTTT.

This chain joins TRBV28 and TRBJ1-5; D ambiguous. Trimming shortened V by 3 bases and J by 3 bases, and 9 bases separated the two germline ends. Germline CDR1 is MDHEN and CDR2 is SYDVKM. The CDR3 loop spans 14 amino acids. CDR3 in amino acids: CASSFPQTNQPQHF. The CDR3 nucleotides are TGTGCCAGCAGTTTCCCGCAGACCAATCAGCCCCAGCATTTT.

This chain connects TRBV12-5 to TRBJ2-1, with a weak D call TRBD2 (7 bases). The length of the CDR3 is 16 residues. The V gene's germline CDR1 is LGHNT and CDR2 FRNRAP. V was pared by 0 bases and J by 3 bases, with 12 bases between. The CDR3 loop reads CASGLVEGGYYNEQFF. The CDR3 nucleotides are TGTGCTAGTGGTTTGGTCGAGGGGGGGTACTACAATGAGCAGTTCTTC.

V usage is TRBV7-2 and J usage is TRBJ2-5; 7 bases line up with TRBD2. V trimming: 2 bases; J trimming: 9 bases; junction bases outside the gene matches: 6. The CDR3 covers 13 residues. CDR1 is SGHTA and CDR2 is FQGNSA in the germline V gene. CDR3 sequence: CASSLWSREAQYF. DNA of the CDR3: TGTGCCAGCAGCTTATGGTCCCGGGAGGCCCAGTACTTC.

The chain uses TRBV28 and TRBJ1-2; no firm D call. Trimming stripped 6 bases from V and 8 bases from J, with 13 bases between. The CDR3 sequence is 12 residues long. Germline V CDR1 and CDR2: MDHEN, SYDVKM. The CDR3 region has the DNA TGTGCCAGCAGCCTAACCAGCTCAGGCTACACCTTC. Amino acids: CASSLTSSGYTF.

The chain carries TRBV30 and TRBJ1-4, with 7 bases aligning to TRBD1. The CDR3 sequence is 14 residues long. The V and J ends lost 1 base and 8 bases, in that order; junction bases with no gene match: 7. The V gene's germline CDR1 is GTSNPN and CDR2 SVGIG (reference sequence). CDR3 nucleotides: TGTGCCTGGAGTGGCGGGACAGCTTACGAAAAACTGTTTTTT. It yields the protein CAWSGGTAYEKLFF.

The chain has TRBV4-3 and TRBJ2-3; D not resolved. V lost 0 bases, J lost 2 bases, and 9 bases lay in between. Per germline, CDR1 LGHNA and CDR2 YSLEER. The CDR3 sequence is 15 residues long. CDR3 sequence: CASSQDVSYTDTQYF. The CDR3 DNA is TGCGCCAGCAGCCAAGATGTCAGCTACACAGATACGCAGTATTTT.

The rearrangement joins TRBV12-3 or TRBV12-4 to TRBJ1-1; the D is unclear. Trimming removed 3 bases from V and 2 bases from J, with 7 bases in between. This CDR3 comprises 13 residues. This CDR3 reads CASSFTRNTEAFF. The CDR3, as DNA: TGTGCCAGCAGTTTTACGCGAAACACTGAAGCTTTCTTT.

This clone was picked up one time. The chain is built from TRBV5-4 and TRBJ2-3, with a tentative D call TRBD1 (5 bases). V lost 3 bases and J 0 bases, leaving 14 bases between the germline ends. The CDR3 runs 16 residues. Germline CDR1 SGHNT, CDR2 YYREEE (reference sequence). CDR3 nucleotides: TGTGCCAGCAGCTCCCGGACAAGCCCTAGCACAGATACGCAGTATTTT. Translation: CASSSRTSPSTDTQYF.

The rearrangement links TRBV4-2 to TRBJ2-4, with D unresolved. The CDR3 is 15 amino acids. V lost 0 bases and J 9 bases, leaving 15 bases between the germline ends. The germline gives CDR1 LGHNA, CDR2 YNFKEQ. CDR3 sequence: CASSQELRNSGIQYF. In nucleotides, the CDR3 is TGTGCCAGCAGCCAAGAACTGCGGAATTCCGGCATTCAGTACTTC.

The J gene is TRBJ1-3, the V gene TRBV7-9; D not resolved. Germline CDR1 and CDR2: SEHNR and FQNEAQ (reference sequence). The germline V and J ends were trimmed by 0 bases and 7 bases, with 7 bases remaining between them. The CDR3 extends over 13 amino acids. The CDR3: CASSLAAGNTIYF. Written as DNA, the CDR3 is TGTGCCAGCAGCTTAGCGGCGGGTAACACCATATATTTT.

The chain has TRBV18 and TRBJ2-1; D perhaps matches TRBD2 (6 bases). This CDR3 contains 14 residues. V was clipped by 6 bases and J by 8 bases, with 17 bases between them. Germline V lookup: CDR1 KGHSH, CDR2 LQKENI. The CDR3 loop reads CASSLLAVPDEQFF. The CDR3 region has the DNA TGTGCCAGCTCCCTGTTAGCGGTTCCGGATGAGCAGTTCTTC.

This rearrangement joins TRBV19 to TRBJ2-5, with D tentatively TRBD2 (6 bases). Germline values: CDR1 LNHDA, CDR2 SQIVND (reference sequence). V shed 1 base and J shed 1 base, with 10 bases lying between them. The CDR3 is 15 amino acids. The CDR3 loop reads CASSIGRRVQETQYF. The CDR3 DNA is TGTGCCAGTAGTATAGGGAGGAGGGTCCAAGAGACCCAGTACTTC.

This chain links TRBV28 with TRBJ2-1; TRBD2 matches at 8 bases. Germline trimming cut 6 bases from V and 0 bases from J; bases unmatched to any gene: 4. The CDR3 consists of 15 residues. Germline CDR1 MDHEN, CDR2 SYDVKM. The CDR3 spells CASRRAGASYNEQFF. CDR3 coding DNA: TGTGCCAGCAGACGAGCGGGAGCCTCCTACAATGAGCAGTTCTTC.

The chain recombines TRBV11-2 with TRBJ1-1; tentatively, D is TRBD1 (6 bases). The CDR3 is 14 residues long. V lost 4 bases and J lost 1, with 10 bases in between. The germline V gene has CDR1 SGHAT and CDR2 FQNNGV. CDR3 sequence: CASSSTTGNTEAFF. CDR3 nucleotides: TGTGCCAGCAGCTCGACGACAGGGAACACTGAAGCTTTCTTT.

This chain joins TRBV6-2 or TRBV6-3 and TRBJ2-1; 7 bases fit TRBD2. The germline V gene has CDR1 MNHEY and CDR2 SVGEGT. The CDR3 is 16 amino acids. V trimming: 5 bases; J trimming: 7 bases; junction bases outside the gene matches: 14. CDR3 loop: CASSPRDYPEWNEQFF. CDR3 bases: TGTGCCAGCAGTCCCCGGGACTACCCGGAGTGGAATGAGCAGTTCTTC.

The J gene is TRBJ1-1, the V gene TRBV30, with 11 bases aligning to TRBD1. V lost 2 bases and J lost 11; bases outside the gene matches: 4. The CDR3 totals 12 residues. CDR1 and CDR2 (germline): GTSNPN, SVGIG (reference sequence). CDR3 nucleotides: TGTGCCTGGAGTCCGGGACAGGGGGTCGCTTTCTTT. Its protein product is CAWSPGQGVAFF. The full variable domain, rest sourced from reference TRBV30 and TRBJ1-1, is SQTIHQWPATLVQPVGSPLSLECTVEGTSNPNLYWYRQAAGRGLQLLFYSVGIGQISSEVPQNLSASRPQDRQFILSSKKLLLSDSGFYLCAWSPGQGVAFFGQGTRLTVV.

This clone was found once. The sample holds other DNA sequences that translate to the same CDR3. J is TRBJ1-5 and V is TRBV30; tentatively, D is TRBD1 (6 bases). The CDR3 sequence is 13 residues long. V was cut by 0 bases and J by 6 bases, with 9 bases left in between. CDR1 is GTSNPN, CDR2 SVGIG, per germline (reference sequence). This chain's CDR3 is CAWSVQGSQPQHF. CDR3 sequence (DNA): TGTGCCTGGAGTGTACAGGGCAGTCAGCCCCAGCATTTT.

This clone occurred once. A read error may account for a junction end that differs from germline. The DNA of the CDR3 is TGTGCCAGCAGTTACTCAGGAAAAACCATATATTTT. Protein product: CASSYSGKTIYF. The chain employs TRBV6-5 and TRBJ1-3; D is ambiguous. The CDR3 extends over 12 amino acids. The V gene's germline CDR1 is MNHEY and CDR2 SVGAGI.

With regard to this clone: Within the sample, other DNA sequences also encode this same CDR3. The chain links TRBV12-3 or TRBV12-4 to TRBJ2-3, with unresolved D. The CDR3 consists of 11 residues. Trimming pared 6 bases from V and 6 bases from J, leaving 7 bases between. The CDR3 sequence: CASSLGDTQYF. The CDR3 nucleotides are TGTGCCAGCAGCCTAGGGGATACGCAGTATTTT.